This TCR beta chain derives from a study of control samples from healthy donors and cancer patients. Germline V CDR1 and CDR2: SNHLY, FYNNEI. V lost 1 base and J 9 bases, leaving 10 bases between the germline ends. CDR3 length: 13 amino acids. Only in-frame clones appear in the TCRdb table, and some are missing; sequencing was by immunoSEQ multiplex PCR. The table includes 100,000 to 150,000 clones, about 88% detected once. Sequences were obtained from blood. The TCR comes from a man in his fifties or sixties in good health. The chain couples TRBV2 to TRBJ2-1; D is possibly TRBD2 (5 bases). The CDR3 region has the DNA TGTGCCAGCAGTGAAGGGAGGAGTGGTGAGCAGTTCTTC. As protein: CASSEGRSGEQFF.